What follows are 9 T cell receptor beta chains derived from one specimen sequenced in a study of blood T cell repertoires in COVID-19. Libraries were prepared by immunoSEQ multiplex PCR; TCRdb keeps only in-frame clonotypes and omits some of them. The sample has over 300,000 clones, 83% seen once. Sequencing used peripheral blood. The receptor source for this set is a woman between 50 and 59 years old with acute or convalescent COVID-19.

This clone has a handful of counts. The chain has TRBV11-2 and TRBJ2-1, with TRBD2 matching over 12 bases. The germline V gene has CDR1 SGHAT and CDR2 FQNNGV. Losses at the gene ends were 5 bases for V and 4 bases for J; bases not matched to a gene: 9. This CDR3 region has 17 residues. CDR3 sequence reads: CASSDPSGRAGYNEQFF. The CDR3 nucleotides are TGTGCCAGCAGCGACCCTAGCGGGAGGGCAGGATACAATGAGCAGTTCTTC.

The J gene is TRBJ1-1, the V gene TRBV5-4; D gene uncertain. Per the germline V gene, CDR1 is SGHNT and CDR2 is YYREEE (reference sequence). The CDR3 consists of 15 residues. V dropped 3 bases and J dropped 1 base, with 13 bases sitting between them. CDR3 amino acids: CASSWRAEENTEAFF. The CDR3 DNA reads as TGTGCCAGCAGCTGGAGGGCGGAAGAGAACACTGAAGCTTTCTTT.

The rearrangement joins TRBV9 to TRBJ2-1; D is perhaps TRBD2 (6 bases). Germline CDR1 SGDLS, CDR2 YYNGEE. The V gene lost 4 bases and the J gene lost 4 bases, with 18 bases spanning the gap. This CDR3 is 16 amino acids long. The CDR3 loop reads CASSPGRLGGYNEQFF. CDR3 in DNA: TGTGCCAGCAGCCCCGGGCGGTTAGGAGGGTACAATGAGCAGTTCTTC.

This clone appeared a few times. The CDR3: CASGDRAGNTIYF. The CDR3 DNA reads TGTGCCAGCGGCGACAGGGCTGGAAACACCATATATTTT. The J gene is TRBJ1-3, the V gene TRBV12-3 or TRBV12-4; 7 nucleotides align to TRBD1. Trimming removed 8 bases from V and 2 bases from J; junction bases left unmatched: 3. This CDR3 is built from 13 residues.

This clone has a handful of counts. The rearrangement links TRBV19 to TRBJ1-3; 7 bases align to TRBD1. V lost 7 bases, J lost 0 bases, and 9 bases stayed unmatched. Germline V gene lookup returns CDR1 LNHDA and CDR2 SQIVND (reference sequence). The CDR3 runs 16 residues. The DNA for the CDR3 is TGTGCCAGTACGTCCCGGGACAGTGGCTCTGGAAACACCATATATTTT. It is translated as CASTSRDSGSGNTIYF.

This rearrangement joins TRBV5-1 to TRBJ2-5, with 10 bases that match TRBD2. The V segment lost 0 bases and the J segment 4 bases; nucleotides outside the gene matches: 6. The CDR3 has 16 amino acids. Germline CDR1 is SGHRS and CDR2 is YFSETQ. CDR3: CASSLAVSGGAETQYF. The DNA for the CDR3 is TGCGCCAGCAGCTTGGCCGTCAGCGGGGGGGCAGAGACCCAGTACTTC.

The genes are TRBV27 and TRBJ1-6, with 8 nucleotides matching TRBD1. CDR3 size: 15 residues. Germline V gene lookup returns CDR1 MNHEY and CDR2 SMNVEV (reference sequence). Trimming cost V 7 bases and J 10 bases; bases outside gene matches: 12. As DNA, the CDR3 is TGTGCCAGCAACAAACGACAGGGGAGAGGATCACCCCTCCACTTT. This codes for CASNKRQGRGSPLHF.

V is TRBV5-1 and J is TRBJ2-3, with 10 positions matching TRBD1. This CDR3 is built from 13 residues. The germline V gene has CDR1 SGHRS and CDR2 YFSETQ. J lost 9 bases, V lost 0 bases, and 1 base had no gene match. The CDR3 sequence is CASSLGDRGTQYF. CDR3 in DNA: TGCGCCAGCAGCTTGGGGGACAGGGGAACGCAGTATTTT.

The chain couples TRBV30 to TRBJ1-5; D is undetermined. This CDR3 has 13 residues. Trimming took 5 bases from V and 3 from J, leaving 11 bases between them. CDR1 GTSNPN and CDR2 SVGIG come from the germline V gene (reference sequence). The CDR3 nucleotides are TGTGCCTGGGCCCAGACAAACAATCAGCCCCAGCATTTT. As protein: CAWAQTNNQPQHF.